This entry concerns a single T cell receptor beta chain. Its target is not known. Trimming left V 5 bases short and J 3 bases short, with 7 bases between. CDR3 length equals 13 residues. The germline V gene has CDR1 KGHSH and CDR2 LQKENI. These data are taken from a study of cytomegalovirus exposure and HLA in healthy donors. Whole-study context: Around 200 million T cells yielded about 120 million unique TCR beta sequences, as an earlier analysis found. An early release of data contained 75 million to 90 million unique TCRs, which came from HLA-typed donors.

Study conclusions and caveats: For cytomegalovirus status, the classifier reportedly gave diagnoses with high specificity and sensitivity.

The PCR had 60 Vbeta and 13 Jbeta primers. In the study's own analysis: In a later analysis, around 10 million of 75 million to 90 million unique beta chains occurred in at least two donors. Generated by immunoSEQ multiplex PCR, the TCRdb table keeps only in-frame clones and is missing some. The V and J calls and clone size were taken over from that table, and D and trimming were inferred from the DNA. Of 90,000 to 120,000 clones listed, more than 75% are singletons. This rearrangement joins TRBV18 to TRBJ2-2; D gene uncertain. The receptor was isolated from a woman between 35 and 50 years old in good health and CMV-seronegative. The sequenced sample consisted of PBMCs. The CDR3 loop is CASSTRDTGELFF. In nucleotides, the CDR3 is TGTGCCAGCTCAACTCGGGACACCGGGGAGCTGTTTTTT.